These 19 T cell receptor beta chains came from one sample sequenced in a study of blood T cell repertoires in COVID-19. Only in-frame clones appear in the TCRdb table, and some are missing; sequencing was by immunoSEQ multiplex PCR. The data hold 250,000 to 300,000 clones, with approximately 90% observed a single time. Sequencing was performed on PBMCs or T cells enriched from blood (not recorded which). The receptors come from a man aged 40-49 years who had recovered from COVID-19.

V is TRBV19 and J is TRBJ2-1, with 11 bases aligning to TRBD2. This CDR3 has 17 amino acids. Per the germline V gene, CDR1 is LNHDA and CDR2 is SQIVND (reference sequence). The V segment lost 0 bases and the J segment 7 bases; nucleotides outside the gene matches: 8. CDR3 sequence (DNA): TGTGCCAGTAGTATAGAGTTAGCGGGGGGGCTTTATAATGAGCAGTTCTTC. The encoded protein is CASSIELAGGLYNEQFF.

The V and J genes are TRBV7-3 and TRBJ2-7, with D possibly matching TRBD1 (6 bases). The germline gives CDR1 SGHTA, CDR2 FQGTGA. The CDR3 runs to 15 residues. V was shortened by 4 bases and J by 4 bases, with 17 bases between the two germline ends. For the CDR3, the DNA is TGTGCCAGCAGCTCAGGGGCAGGGGATCTTTACGAGCAGTACTTC. It specifies CASSSGAGDLYEQYF.

V gene TRBV19 combines with J gene TRBJ2-7, with D possibly being TRBD1 (6 bases). CDR3 length: 14 amino acids. Trimming stripped 5 bases from V and 7 bases from J, with 18 bases between. Germline CDR1 and CDR2: LNHDA and SQIVND (reference sequence). CDR3 residues: CASSPQGLVGEQYF. The CDR3 DNA reads TGTGCCAGTAGTCCTCAGGGGCTGGTGGGTGAGCAGTACTTC.

The rearrangement joins TRBV6-5 to TRBJ1-2; 8 bases fit TRBD1. Germline CDR1 is MNHEY and CDR2 is SVGAGI. This CDR3 has 13 residues. Losses at the gene ends were 2 bases for V and 7 bases for J; bases not matched to a gene: 3. The CDR3 loop is CASSYQGQGGYTF. CDR3 bases: TGTGCCAGCAGTTACCAAGGACAGGGTGGCTACACCTTC.

V is TRBV11-2 and J is TRBJ1-2; D may be TRBD1 (6 bases). CDR3 size: 15 residues. Per germline, CDR1 SGHAT and CDR2 FQNNGV. The ends were cut back, 2 bases at V and 3 bases at J, with 13 bases in the middle. CDR3 in amino acids: CASSLLRRGHYGYTF. As DNA, the CDR3 is TGTGCCAGCAGCTTACTTCGCAGGGGCCACTATGGCTACACCTTC.

This chain joins TRBV10-3 and TRBJ2-1; unclear D gene. The germline V gene encodes CDR1 ENHRY and CDR2 SYGVKD. Trimming cost V 2 bases and J 10 bases, with 6 bases left between them. CDR3 length: 11 amino acids. The CDR3 here is CAISEGGEQFF. The CDR3 bases are TGTGCCATCAGTGAGGGCGGCGAGCAGTTCTTC.

The chain has TRBV10-3 and TRBJ1-3, with D unclear. The CDR3 is 15 residues long. The germline V and J ends were trimmed by 1 base and 0 bases, with 7 bases remaining between them. The germline gives CDR1 ENHRY, CDR2 SYGVKD. This CDR3 reads CAISEWPVSGNTIYF. Here the CDR3 DNA reads TGTGCCATCAGTGAGTGGCCTGTCTCTGGAAACACCATATATTTT.

The chain carries TRBV5-5 and TRBJ1-3, with 8 bases lining up with TRBD1. The germline V gene has CDR1 SGHKS and CDR2 YYEKEE (reference sequence). Trimming cost V 2 bases and J 1 base; bases outside gene matches: 5. The CDR3 totals 16 residues. CDR3 protein: CASSLHRQGSGNTIYF. DNA of the CDR3: TGTGCCAGCAGCTTACACAGACAGGGGTCTGGAAACACCATATATTTT.

The rearrangement joins TRBV18 to TRBJ1-2; D is perhaps TRBD1 (6 bases). The CDR3 totals 16 residues. Germline V gene lookup returns CDR1 KGHSH and CDR2 LQKENI. V lost 3 bases and J 7 bases, leaving 21 bases between the germline ends. In DNA, the CDR3 is TGTGCCAGCTCACCTCTTCATAGACAGGAAAGTTCTGGCTACACCTTC. This codes for CASSPLHRQESSGYTF.

Worth noting for this clone: This CDR3 is also generated by other DNA sequences in the sample. The V gene is TRBV18, the J gene TRBJ2-7; 9 bases map to TRBD2. The ends lost 3 bases at V and 4 bases at J; junction bases unmatched: 4. Germline V gives CDR1 KGHSH, CDR2 LQKENI. The CDR3 sequence is 14 residues long. CDR3 sequence (DNA): TGTGCCAGCTCACCTAGCGGGGGATCGTACGAGCAGTACTTC. It specifies CASSPSGGSYEQYF.

The rearrangement links TRBV4-1 to TRBJ1-1; tentatively, D is TRBD1 (5 bases). CDR1 and CDR2 from the germline V gene are MGHRA and YSYEKL. The CDR3 contains 17 residues. Trimming shortened V by 1 base and J by 1 base, and 16 bases separated the two germline ends. The CDR3: CASSQVFVIQGNTEAFF. The CDR3 coding sequence is TGCGCCAGCAGCCAAGTATTCGTTATCCAGGGGAACACTGAAGCTTTCTTT.

V is TRBV7-9 and J is TRBJ1-1, with TRBD1 matching 7 bases. The CDR3 contains 15 residues. CDR1 is SEHNR, CDR2 FQNEAQ, per germline (reference sequence). The V gene end was trimmed by 5 bases and the J gene end by 5 bases; junction bases not matched to a gene: 11. In DNA form, the CDR3 reads TGTGCCAGCAGCGGGCGACAGGGAGGTGGAACTGAAGCTTTCTTT. It is translated as CASSGRQGGGTEAFF.

CDR3 DNA: TGCAGCGTTGAAGACCGGACTAGCGGGAGGGCCCCAGATACGCAGTATTTT. Translation: CSVEDRTSGRAPDTQYF. V usage is TRBV29-1 and J usage is TRBJ2-3; 15 nucleotides match TRBD2. J lost 4 bases, V lost 0 bases, and 5 bases had no gene match. The CDR3 contains 17 residues. Germline V lookup: CDR1 SQVTM, CDR2 ANQGSEA.

CDR3 nucleotide sequence: TGTGCCAGCACCCTCTATGCGGGGAGCTCCTACGAGCAGTACTTC. It translates to CASTLYAGSSYEQYF. The chain links TRBV27 to TRBJ2-7, with D perhaps matching TRBD2 (6 bases). This CDR3 is 15 amino acids long. Germline V lookup: CDR1 MNHEY, CDR2 SMNVEV (reference sequence). Trimming took off 7 bases at V and 0 bases at J, with 16 bases between the two ends.

The chain is built from TRBV6-1 and TRBJ1-4; D ambiguous. Germline V gene lookup returns CDR1 MNHNS and CDR2 SASEGT. Trimming pared 3 bases from V and 7 bases from J, leaving 18 bases between. The CDR3 spans 16 residues. CDR3 nucleotides: TGTGCCAGCAGTGACCCGCGGGGTGTGGGTGGTGAAAAACTGTTTTTT. Translating gives CASSDPRGVGGEKLFF.

The chain has TRBV6-5 and TRBJ1-2; possible D gene TRBD1, 5 bases. This CDR3 is 15 amino acids long. The V end was cut by 7 bases, the J end by 8 bases, with 23 bases between. In germline, CDR1 is MNHEY, CDR2 SVGAGI. The CDR3 sequence: CASTETQASGGGYTF. CDR3 nucleotides: TGTGCCAGCACCGAGACGCAAGCCTCGGGGGGAGGCTACACCTTC.

The V and J genes are TRBV5-1 and TRBJ1-2; unclear D gene. Trimming pared 4 bases from V and 3 bases from J, leaving 16 bases between. The CDR3 has 15 amino acids. Germline V CDR1 and CDR2: SGHRS, YFSETQ. The DNA of the CDR3 is TGCGCCAGCAGCCCCGGGATACTAAACGACTATGGCTACACCTTC. Translation gives CASSPGILNDYGYTF.

V and J are TRBV5-4 and TRBJ2-7; TRBD2 agrees at 7 bases. Germline assignment: CDR1 SGHNT and CDR2 YYREEE (reference sequence). With 4 bases clipped from V and 0 bases from J, the junction kept 7 bases outside the gene matches. The CDR3 sequence is 15 residues long. The CDR3, as DNA: TGTGCCAGCAGCCCTGGGCCGGGGGGCTCCTACGAGCAGTACTTC. Translating gives CASSPGPGGSYEQYF. Full variable domain (missing parts from reference TRBV5-4 and TRBJ2-7): ETGVTQSPTHLIKTRGQQVTLRCSSQSGHNTVSWYQQALGQGPQFIFQYYREEENGRGNFPPRFSGLQFPNYSSELNVNALELDDSALYLCASSPGPGGSYEQYFGPGTRLTVT.

The V and J genes are TRBV23-1 and TRBJ2-1; D is perhaps TRBD2 (5 bases). TRBV23-1 has ORF status, its function being uncertain. This CDR3 is built from 14 residues. V dropped 4 bases and J dropped 2 bases, with 9 bases sitting between them. The CDR3 here is CASSLAGPYNEQFF. The CDR3 DNA is TGCGCCAGCAGTCTTGCGGGTCCCTACAATGAGCAGTTCTTC.